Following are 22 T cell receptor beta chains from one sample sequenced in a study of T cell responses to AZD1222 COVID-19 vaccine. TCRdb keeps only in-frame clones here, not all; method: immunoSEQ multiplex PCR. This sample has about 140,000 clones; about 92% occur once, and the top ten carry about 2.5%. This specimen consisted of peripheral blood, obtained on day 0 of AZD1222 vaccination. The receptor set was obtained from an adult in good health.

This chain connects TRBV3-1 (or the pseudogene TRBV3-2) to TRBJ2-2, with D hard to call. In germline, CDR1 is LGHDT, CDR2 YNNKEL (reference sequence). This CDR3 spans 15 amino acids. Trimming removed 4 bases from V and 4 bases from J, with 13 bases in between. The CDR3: CASSPLAGFTGELFF. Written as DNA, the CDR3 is TGTGCCAGCAGCCCCCTCGCAGGATTCACCGGGGAGCTGTTTTTT.

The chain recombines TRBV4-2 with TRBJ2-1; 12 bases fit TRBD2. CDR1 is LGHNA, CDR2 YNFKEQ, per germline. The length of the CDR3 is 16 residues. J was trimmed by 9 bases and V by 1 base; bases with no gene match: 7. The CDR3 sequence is CASSQVASGRATEQFF. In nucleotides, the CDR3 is TGTGCCAGCAGCCAAGTGGCTAGCGGGAGGGCCACTGAGCAGTTCTTC.

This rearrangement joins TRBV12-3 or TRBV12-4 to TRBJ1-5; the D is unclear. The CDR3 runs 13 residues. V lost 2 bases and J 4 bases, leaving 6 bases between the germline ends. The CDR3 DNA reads TGTGCCAGCAGTTTAACCCCTAATCAGCCCCAGCATTTT. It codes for CASSLTPNQPQHF.

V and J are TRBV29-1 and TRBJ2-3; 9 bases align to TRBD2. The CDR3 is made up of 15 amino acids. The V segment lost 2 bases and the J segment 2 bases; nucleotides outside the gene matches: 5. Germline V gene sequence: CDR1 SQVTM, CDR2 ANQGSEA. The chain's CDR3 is CSVELAGQTTDTQYF. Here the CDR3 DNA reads TGCAGCGTTGAACTAGCGGGACAAACCACAGATACGCAGTATTTT.

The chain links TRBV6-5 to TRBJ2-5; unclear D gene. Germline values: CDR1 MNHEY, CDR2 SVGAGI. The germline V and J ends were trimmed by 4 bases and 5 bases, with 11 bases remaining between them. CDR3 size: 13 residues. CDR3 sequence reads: CASSLRSRETQYF. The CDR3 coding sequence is TGTGCCAGCAGTTTACGGTCCCGTGAGACCCAGTACTTC.

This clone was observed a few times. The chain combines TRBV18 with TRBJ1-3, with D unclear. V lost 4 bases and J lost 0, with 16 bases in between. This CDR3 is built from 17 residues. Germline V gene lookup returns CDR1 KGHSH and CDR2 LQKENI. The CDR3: CASSLSPGIYSGNTIYF. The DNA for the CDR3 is TGTGCCAGCTCACTCTCGCCCGGGATTTACTCTGGAAACACCATATATTTT.

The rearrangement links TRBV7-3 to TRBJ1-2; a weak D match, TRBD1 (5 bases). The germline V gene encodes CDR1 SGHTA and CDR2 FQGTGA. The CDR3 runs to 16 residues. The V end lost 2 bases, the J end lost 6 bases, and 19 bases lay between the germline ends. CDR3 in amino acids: CASSLAGGDRGDGYTF. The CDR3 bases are TGTGCCAGCAGCTTAGCGGGGGGAGACCGAGGGGATGGCTACACCTTC. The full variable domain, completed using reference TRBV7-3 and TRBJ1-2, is GAGVSQTPSNKVTEKGKYVELRCDPISGHTALYWYRQSLGQGPEFLIYFQGTGAADDSGLPNDRFFAVRPEGSVSTLKIQRTERGDSAVYLCASSLAGGDRGDGYTFGSGTRLTVV.

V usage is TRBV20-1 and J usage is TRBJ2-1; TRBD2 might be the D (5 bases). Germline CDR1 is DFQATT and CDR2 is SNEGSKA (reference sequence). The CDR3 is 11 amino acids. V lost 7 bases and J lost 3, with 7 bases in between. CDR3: CSGADYNEQFF. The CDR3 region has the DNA TGCAGTGGAGCGGACTACAATGAGCAGTTCTTC.

This CDR3 is CASTGTGGALYEQYF. In nucleotides, the CDR3 is TGTGCCAGCACCGGGACAGGGGGCGCGTTATACGAGCAGTACTTC. The chain is built from TRBV18 and TRBJ2-7; TRBD1 matches at 12 bases. The V gene end was trimmed by 8 bases and the J gene end by 4 bases; junction bases not matched to a gene: 9. CDR1 is KGHSH and CDR2 is LQKENI in the germline V gene. The CDR3 is 15 amino acids.

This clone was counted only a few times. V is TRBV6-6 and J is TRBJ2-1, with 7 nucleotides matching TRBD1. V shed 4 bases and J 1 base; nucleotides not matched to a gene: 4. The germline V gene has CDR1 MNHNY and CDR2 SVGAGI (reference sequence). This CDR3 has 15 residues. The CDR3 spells CASSLQGFSYNEQFF. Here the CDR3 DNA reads TGTGCCAGCAGTTTACAGGGGTTTTCCTACAATGAGCAGTTCTTC.

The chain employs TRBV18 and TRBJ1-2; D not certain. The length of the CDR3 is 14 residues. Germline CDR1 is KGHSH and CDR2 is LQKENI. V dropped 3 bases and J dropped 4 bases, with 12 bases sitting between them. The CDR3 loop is CASSPSGLSYGYTF. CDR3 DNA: TGTGCCAGCTCACCTTCCGGGCTTAGCTATGGCTACACCTTC.

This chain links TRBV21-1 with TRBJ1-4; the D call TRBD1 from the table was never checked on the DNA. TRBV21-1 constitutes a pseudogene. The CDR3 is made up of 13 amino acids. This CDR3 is CARPTATNEKLFF. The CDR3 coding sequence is TGTGCCAGACCGACAGCAACTAATGAAAAACTGTTTTTT.

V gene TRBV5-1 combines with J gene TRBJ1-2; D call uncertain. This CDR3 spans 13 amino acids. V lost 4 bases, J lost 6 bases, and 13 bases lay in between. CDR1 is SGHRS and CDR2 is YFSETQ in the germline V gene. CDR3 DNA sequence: TGCGCCAGCAGCCGGGAGGGAGGTAATGGCTACACCTTC. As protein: CASSREGGNGYTF.

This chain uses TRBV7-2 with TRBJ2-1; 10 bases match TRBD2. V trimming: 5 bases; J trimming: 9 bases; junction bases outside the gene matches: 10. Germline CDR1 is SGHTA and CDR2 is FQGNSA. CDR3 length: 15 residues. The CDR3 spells CASSLLAGDAGEQFF. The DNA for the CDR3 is TGTGCCAGCAGCCTTCTAGCGGGAGATGCGGGTGAGCAGTTCTTC. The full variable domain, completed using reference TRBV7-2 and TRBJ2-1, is GAGVSQSPSNKVTEKGKDVELRCDPISGHTALYWYRQSLGQGLEFLIYFQGNSAPDKSGLPSDRFSAERTGGSVSTLTIQRTQQEDSAVYLCASSLLAGDAGEQFFGPGTRLTVL.

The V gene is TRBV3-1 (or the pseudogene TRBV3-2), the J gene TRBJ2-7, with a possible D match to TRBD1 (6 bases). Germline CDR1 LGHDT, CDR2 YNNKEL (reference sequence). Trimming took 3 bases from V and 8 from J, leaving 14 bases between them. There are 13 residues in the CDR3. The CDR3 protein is CASSHRGQHQQYF. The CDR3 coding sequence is TGTGCCAGCAGCCATCGTGGACAGCACCAGCAGTACTTC.

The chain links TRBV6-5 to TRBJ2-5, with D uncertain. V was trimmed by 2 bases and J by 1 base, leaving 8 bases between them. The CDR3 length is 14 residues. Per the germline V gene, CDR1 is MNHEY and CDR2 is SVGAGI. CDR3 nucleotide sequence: TGTGCCAGCAGTTACATCCGGGCCCAAGAGACCCAGTACTTC. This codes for CASSYIRAQETQYF.

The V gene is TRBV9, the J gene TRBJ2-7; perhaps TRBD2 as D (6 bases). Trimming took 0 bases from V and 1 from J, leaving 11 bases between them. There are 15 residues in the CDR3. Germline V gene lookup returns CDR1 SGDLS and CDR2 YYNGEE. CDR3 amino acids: CASSVALGGSYEQYF. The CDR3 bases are TGTGCCAGCAGCGTAGCTCTCGGGGGATCCTACGAGCAGTACTTC.

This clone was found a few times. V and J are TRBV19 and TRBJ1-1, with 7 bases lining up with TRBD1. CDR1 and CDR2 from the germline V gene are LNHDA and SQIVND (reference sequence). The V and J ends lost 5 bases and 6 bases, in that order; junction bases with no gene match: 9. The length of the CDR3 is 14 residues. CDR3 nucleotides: TGTGCCAGTAGTTCCCGGACAGGCCGGGCTGAAGCTTTCTTT. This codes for CASSSRTGRAEAFF.

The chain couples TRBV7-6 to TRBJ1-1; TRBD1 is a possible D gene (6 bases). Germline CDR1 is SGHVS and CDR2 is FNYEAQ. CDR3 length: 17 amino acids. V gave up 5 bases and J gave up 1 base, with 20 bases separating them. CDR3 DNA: TGTGCCAGCAGCCCGACGGGGTTGGGCAGGGGGAACACTGAAGCTTTCTTT. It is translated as CASSPTGLGRGNTEAFF.

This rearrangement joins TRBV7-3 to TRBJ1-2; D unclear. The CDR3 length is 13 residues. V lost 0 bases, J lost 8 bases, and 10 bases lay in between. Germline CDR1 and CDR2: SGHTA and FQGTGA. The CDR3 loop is CASSLTGLEGYTF. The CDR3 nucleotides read TGTGCCAGCAGCTTAACAGGGTTAGAAGGCTACACCTTC.

The CDR3 region is CASSYSTENYGYTF. For the CDR3, the DNA is TGTGCCAGCAGTTACTCTACGGAGAACTATGGCTACACCTTC. V usage is TRBV6-5 and J usage is TRBJ1-2; D is undetermined. V lost 0 bases to trimming and J lost 2 bases, with 7 bases between them. CDR3 size: 14 residues. The germline V gene encodes CDR1 MNHEY and CDR2 SVGAGI.

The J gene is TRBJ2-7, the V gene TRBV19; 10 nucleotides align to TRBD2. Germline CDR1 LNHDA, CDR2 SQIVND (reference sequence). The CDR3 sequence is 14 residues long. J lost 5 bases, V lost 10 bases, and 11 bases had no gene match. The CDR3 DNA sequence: TGTGCCACCCTGGAGCGGGGGGGCCGGAACGAGCAGTACTTC. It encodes CATLERGGRNEQYF.